This is a list of T cell receptor beta chains from one sample in a study of shared clonotypes between healthy human individuals. Sequenced by immunoSEQ multiplex PCR; TCRdb stores in-frame clones only, minus some. The top ten hold 0.39% of the sample, which has a few million clones, about 92% seen once. Sequencing used naive CD4+ T cells from PBMCs. The receptors stem from a man between 18 and 35 years old in good health. Some clones in this sample may be carry-over from other donors' samples. Each CDR3 is given with its conserved first and last residue. The D gene is left open where the match is weak. Size is omitted from some rows. Given values are once, few, many or a class for expanded clones.

>17|TRBD1|TRBV5-1|TRBJ2-7|NA
CASSPQGVGGFLYEQYF
TGCGCCAGCAGCCCCCAGGGAGTAGGGGGCTTTCTCTACGAGCAGTACTTC
>13|NA|TRBV7-3|TRBJ1-1|once
CASSLGGDTEAFF
TGTGCCAGCAGCTTAGGGGGAGACACTGAAGCTTTCTTT
>14|NA|TRBV2|TRBJ1-1|NA
CASIFGVGSTEAFF
TGTGCCAGCATTTTTGGGGTTGGGTCCACTGAAGCTTTCTTT
>16|TRBD1|TRBV6-1|TRBJ2-7|NA
CASNELNRGVFREQYF
TGTGCCAGCAATGAACTCAACAGGGGTGTTTTTCGCGAGCAGTACTTC
>13|TRBD1|TRBV29-1|TRBJ2-7|NA
CSVYNRGSYEQYF
TGCAGCGTTTACAACAGGGGATCCTACGAGCAGTACTTC
>16|NA|TRBV28|TRBJ2-4|NA
CASSPDRRLAKNIQYF
TGTGCCAGCAGTCCTGACAGGAGACTAGCCAAAAACATTCAGTACTTC
>14|TRBD1|TRBV13|TRBJ2-7|once
CASSSTGAGNEQYF
TGTGCCAGCAGCTCGACAGGGGCAGGGAACGAGCAGTACTTC
>15|NA|TRBV16|TRBJ1-5|NA
CASSLSWESNQPQHF
TGTGCCAGCAGCCTCTCGTGGGAGAGCAATCAGCCCCAGCATTTT
>16|NA|TRBV5-6|TRBJ2-2|NA
CASSPQGTANTGELFF
TGTGCCAGCAGCCCCCAGGGGACCGCGAACACCGGGGAGCTGTTTTTT
>13|NA|TRBV7-3|TRBJ2-5|NA
CASSLGAGETQYF
TGTGCCAGCAGCCTTGGGGCCGGGGAGACCCAGTACTTC
>15|TRBD1|TRBV28|TRBJ1-4|NA
CASSPTGGRREKLFF
TGTGCCAGCAGCCCAACAGGGGGGCGGAGGGAAAAACTGTTTTTT
>14|NA|TRBV5-6|TRBJ2-1|NA
CASSLTGAHNEQFF
TGTGCCAGCAGCTTGACGGGAGCCCACAATGAGCAGTTCTTC
>16|TRBD2|TRBV6-6|TRBJ2-7|NA
CASSPPRRLAHYEQYF
TGTGCCAGCAGTCCGCCGCGGAGACTAGCACATTACGAGCAGTACTTC
>15|NA|TRBV6-6|TRBJ2-5|NA
CASSFPGRSQETQYF
TGTGCCAGCAGTTTTCCAGGGCGGAGCCAAGAGACCCAGTACTTC
>12|NA|TRBV6-6|TRBJ1-2|NA
CASSLPAYGYTF
TGTGCCAGCAGTCTCCCCGCCTATGGCTACACCTTC
>14|NA|TRBV18|TRBJ1-2|NA
CASSPTQGNYGYTF
TGTGCCAGCTCACCCACGCAGGGGAACTATGGCTACACCTTC
>12|TRBD1|TRBV5-4|TRBJ2-7|NA
CASSSSGGEQYF
TGTGCCAGCAGCTCTTCAGGGGGCGAGCAGTACTTC
>15|TRBD1|TRBV6-6|TRBJ2-2|NA
CASSWDRKNTGELFF
TGTGCCAGCAGTTGGGACAGAAAAAACACCGGGGAGCTGTTTTTT
>13|NA|TRBV28|TRBJ1-5|NA
CASSPDWRQPQHF
TGTGCCAGCAGTCCTGATTGGCGTCAGCCCCAGCATTTT
>13|NA|TRBV28|TRBJ2-5|NA
CASSLRAVETQYF
TGTGCCAGCAGTTTACGCGCCGTCGAGACCCAGTACTTC
>15|TRBD1|TRBV7-2|TRBJ1-4|NA
CASSLGGTGSKKLFF
TGTGCCAGCAGCTTAGGAGGGACAGGGTCCAAAAAACTGTTTTTT
>17|NA|TRBV14|TRBJ2-1|NA
CASSQDSGHRSYNEQFF
TGTGCCAGCAGCCAAGATTCGGGACACCGCTCCTACAATGAGCAGTTCTTC
>14|TRBD1|TRBV2|TRBJ1-5|once
CASSERTGGQPQHF
TGTGCCAGCAGTGAGCGGACAGGCGGTCAGCCCCAGCATTTT
>11|NA|TRBV11-2|TRBJ1-2|NA
CASSSNYGYTF
TGTGCCAGCAGCTCTAACTATGGCTACACCTTC
>15|NA|TRBV5-1|TRBJ1-2|once
CASSVVVGGRDGYTF
TGCGCCAGCAGCGTGGTAGTCGGGGGGCGAGATGGCTACACCTTC
>13|NA|TRBV7-2|TRBJ2-2|once
CASSPRSDGELFF
TGTGCCAGCAGCCCCCGCTCCGACGGGGAGCTGTTTTTT
>13|NA|TRBV5-4|TRBJ2-5|NA
CASSFSTQETQYF
TGTGCCAGCAGCTTTTCCACACAAGAGACCCAGTACTTC